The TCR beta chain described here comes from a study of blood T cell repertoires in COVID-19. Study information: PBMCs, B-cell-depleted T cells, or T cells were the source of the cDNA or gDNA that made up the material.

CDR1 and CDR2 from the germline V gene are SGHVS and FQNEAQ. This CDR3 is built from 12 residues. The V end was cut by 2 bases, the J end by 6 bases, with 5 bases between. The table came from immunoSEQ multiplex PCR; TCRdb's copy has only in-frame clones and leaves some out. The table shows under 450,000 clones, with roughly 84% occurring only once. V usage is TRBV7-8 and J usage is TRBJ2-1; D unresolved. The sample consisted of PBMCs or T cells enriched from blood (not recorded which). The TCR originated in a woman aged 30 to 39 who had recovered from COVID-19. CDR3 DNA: TGTGCCAGCAGCTTATCGGGCAATGAGCAGTTCTTC. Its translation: CASSLSGNEQFF.